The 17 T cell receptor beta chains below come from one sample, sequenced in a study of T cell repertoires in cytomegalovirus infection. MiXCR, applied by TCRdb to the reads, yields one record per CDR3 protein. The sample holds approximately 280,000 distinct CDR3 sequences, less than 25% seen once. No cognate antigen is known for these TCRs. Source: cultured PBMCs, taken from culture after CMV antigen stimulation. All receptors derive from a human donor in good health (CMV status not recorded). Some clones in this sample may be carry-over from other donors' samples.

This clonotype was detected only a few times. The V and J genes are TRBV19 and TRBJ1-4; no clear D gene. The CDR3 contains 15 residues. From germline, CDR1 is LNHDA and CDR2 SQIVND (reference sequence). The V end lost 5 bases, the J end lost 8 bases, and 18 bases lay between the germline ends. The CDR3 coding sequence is TGTGCCAGTAGTCTGACCCGACCTGATGAAGAAAAACTGTTTTTT. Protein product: CASSLTRPDEEKLFF. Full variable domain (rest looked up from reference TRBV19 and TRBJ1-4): DGGITQSPKYLFRKEGQNVTLSCEQNLNHDAMYWYRQDPGQGLRLIYYSQIVNDFQKGDIAEGYSVSREKKESFPLTVTSAQKNPTAFYLCASSLTRPDEEKLFFGSGTQLSVL.

CDR3 protein: CASNPHRSPGQAFF. CDR3 coding DNA: TGTGCCAGCAATCCGCATCGATCCCCGGGTCAAGCTTTCTTT. The chain is built from TRBV6-5 and TRBJ1-1; D gene uncertain. This CDR3 spans 14 amino acids. Deletions cut 7 bases from V and 9 bases from J, with 21 bases between. CDR1 is MNHEY and CDR2 is SVGAGI in the germline V gene.

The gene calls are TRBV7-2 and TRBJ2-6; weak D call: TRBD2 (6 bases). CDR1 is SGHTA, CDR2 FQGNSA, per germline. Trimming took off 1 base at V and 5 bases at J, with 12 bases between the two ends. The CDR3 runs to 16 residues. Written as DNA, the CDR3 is TGTGCCAGCAGCTTAGGGAGGGCGGCTAGGGCCAACGTCCTGACTTTC. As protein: CASSLGRAARANVLTF.

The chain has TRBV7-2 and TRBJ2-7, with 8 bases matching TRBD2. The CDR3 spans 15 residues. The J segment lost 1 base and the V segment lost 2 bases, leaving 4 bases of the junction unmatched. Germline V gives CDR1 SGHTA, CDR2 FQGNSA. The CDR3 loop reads CASSLLAGHSYEQYF. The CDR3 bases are TGTGCCAGCAGCTTATTAGCGGGACATTCCTACGAGCAGTACTTC.

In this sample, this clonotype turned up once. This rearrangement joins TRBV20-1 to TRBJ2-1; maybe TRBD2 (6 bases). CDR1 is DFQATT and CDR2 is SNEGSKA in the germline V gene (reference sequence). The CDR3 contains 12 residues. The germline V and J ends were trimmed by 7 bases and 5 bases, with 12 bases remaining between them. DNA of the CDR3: TGCAGTGGGGGAGGTACCAACAATGAGCAGTTCTTC. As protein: CSGGGTNNEQFF.

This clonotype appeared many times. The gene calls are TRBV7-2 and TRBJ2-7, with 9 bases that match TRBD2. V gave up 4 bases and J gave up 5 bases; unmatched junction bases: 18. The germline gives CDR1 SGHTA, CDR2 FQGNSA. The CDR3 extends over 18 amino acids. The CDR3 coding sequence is TGTGCCAGCAGCTCCTACGCCCTTAGCGGGAGTTTTCGCGACGAGCAGTACTTC. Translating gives CASSSYALSGSFRDEQYF. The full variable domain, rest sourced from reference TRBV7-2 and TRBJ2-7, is GAGVSQSPSNKVTEKGKDVELRCDPISGHTALYWYRQSLGQGLEFLIYFQGNSAPDKSGLPSDRFSAERTGGSVSTLTIQRTQQEDSAVYLCASSSYALSGSFRDEQYFGPGTRLTVT.

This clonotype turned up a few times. CDR3 bases: TGTGCCAGCAGCTTGGGTACTAGCGGGGCCCGGAGAGATACGCAGTATTTT. Translated, it gives CASSLGTSGARRDTQYF. V and J are TRBV5-8 and TRBJ2-3, with 10 bases identical to TRBD2. V was clipped by 0 bases and J by 5 bases; unmatched bases: 9. The CDR3 covers 17 residues. The germline CDR1 and CDR2 sequences are SGHTS and YDEGEE.

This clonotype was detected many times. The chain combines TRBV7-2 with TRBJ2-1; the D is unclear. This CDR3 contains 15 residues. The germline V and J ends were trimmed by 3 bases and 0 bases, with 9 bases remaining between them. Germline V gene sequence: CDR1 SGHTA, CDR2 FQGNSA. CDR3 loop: CASSFGSSSYNEQFF. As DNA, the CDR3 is TGTGCCAGCAGCTTTGGGTCCAGCTCCTACAATGAGCAGTTCTTC.

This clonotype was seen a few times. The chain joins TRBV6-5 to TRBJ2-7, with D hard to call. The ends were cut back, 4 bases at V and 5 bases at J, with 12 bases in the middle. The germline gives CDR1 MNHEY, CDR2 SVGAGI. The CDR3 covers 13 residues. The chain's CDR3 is CASSFVLGNEQYF. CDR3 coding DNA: TGTGCCAGCAGTTTCGTGTTGGGGAACGAGCAGTACTTC.

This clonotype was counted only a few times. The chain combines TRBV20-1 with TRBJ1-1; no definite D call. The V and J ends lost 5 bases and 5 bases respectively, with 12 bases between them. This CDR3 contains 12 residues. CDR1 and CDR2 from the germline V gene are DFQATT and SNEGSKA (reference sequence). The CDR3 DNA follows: TGCAGTGCTCCAAGCAGCTCTACTGAAGCTTTCTTT. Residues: CSAPSSSTEAFF.

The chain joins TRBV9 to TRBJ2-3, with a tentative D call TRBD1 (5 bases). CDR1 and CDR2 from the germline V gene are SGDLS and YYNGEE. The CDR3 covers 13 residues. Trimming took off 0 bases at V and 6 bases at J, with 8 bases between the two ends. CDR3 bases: TGTGCCAGCAGCGTAGGGGGCGTGGATACGCAGTATTTT. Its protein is CASSVGGVDTQYF.

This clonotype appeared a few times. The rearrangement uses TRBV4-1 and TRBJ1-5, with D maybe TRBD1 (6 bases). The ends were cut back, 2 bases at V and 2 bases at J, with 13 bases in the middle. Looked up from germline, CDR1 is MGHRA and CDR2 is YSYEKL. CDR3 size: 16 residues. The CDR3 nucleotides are TGCGCCAGCAGCCAACAAACAGGGCTGGGCAATCAGCCCCAGCATTTT. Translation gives CASSQQTGLGNQPQHF.

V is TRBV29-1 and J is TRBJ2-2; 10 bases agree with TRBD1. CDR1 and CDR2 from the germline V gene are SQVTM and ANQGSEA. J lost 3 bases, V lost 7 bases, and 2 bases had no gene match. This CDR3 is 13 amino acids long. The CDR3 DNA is TGCAGCGCGGGACAGGGGCACACCGGGGAGCTGTTTTTT. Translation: CSAGQGHTGELFF.

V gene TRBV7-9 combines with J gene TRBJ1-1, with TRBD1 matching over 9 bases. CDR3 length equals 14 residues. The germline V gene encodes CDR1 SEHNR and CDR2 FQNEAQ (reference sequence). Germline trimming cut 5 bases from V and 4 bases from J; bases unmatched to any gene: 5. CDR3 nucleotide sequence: TGTGCCAGCAGCAAGGACAGGGGAAGCACTGAAGCTTTCTTT. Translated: CASSKDRGSTEAFF.

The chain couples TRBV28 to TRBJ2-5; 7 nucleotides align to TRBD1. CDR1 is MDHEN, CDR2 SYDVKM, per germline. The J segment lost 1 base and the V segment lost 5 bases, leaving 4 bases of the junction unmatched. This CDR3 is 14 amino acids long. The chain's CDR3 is CASSTRDSQETQYF. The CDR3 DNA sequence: TGTGCCAGCAGTACCCGGGACAGCCAAGAGACCCAGTACTTC.

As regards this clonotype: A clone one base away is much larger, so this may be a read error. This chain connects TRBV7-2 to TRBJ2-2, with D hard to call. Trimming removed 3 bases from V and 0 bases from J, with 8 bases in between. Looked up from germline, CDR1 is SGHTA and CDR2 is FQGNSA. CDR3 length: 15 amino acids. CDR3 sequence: CASSFKETNTGELFF. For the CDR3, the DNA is TGTGCCAGCAGCTTCAAGGAAACGAACACCGGGGAGCTGTTTTTT.

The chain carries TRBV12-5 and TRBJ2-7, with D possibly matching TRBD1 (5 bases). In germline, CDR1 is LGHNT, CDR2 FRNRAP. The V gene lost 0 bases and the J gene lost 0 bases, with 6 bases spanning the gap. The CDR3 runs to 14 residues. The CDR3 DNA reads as TGTGCTAGTGGTTTGGTCAGGGTCTCCTACGAGCAGTACGTC. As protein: CASGLVRVSYEQYV.